This T cell receptor beta chain was identified during a study of spatial heterogeneity in lung cancer. Across the study: Raw reads showed each unique TCR and UMI combination turning up more than ten times on average. Whole-study findings and limits: How many expanded intratumoral alpha and beta TCRs were present tracked the tumor mutation count, which was a count of nonsynonymous mutations.

This clonotype rates as medium-sized (0.01 to 0.1%). The antigen is unknown. The time point is: sample taken at primary tumor resection. The donors, 70 or so patients with untreated early-stage non-small cell lung cancer, provided the samples. The study sequenced unsorted whole RNA from tumor, nontumor lung or frozen PBMC. Each molecule of TCR cDNA was tagged with one unique molecular identifier. One entry per CDR3 protein, called by TCRdb with MiXCR from the 5' RACE reads. The table shows 5,500 to 9,000 distinct CDR3 sequences, with 13% occurring only once. This TCR derives from a male donor with early-stage non-small cell lung cancer. The sequencing used lung tumor tissue, collected at surgery.

The CDR3 loop reads CASGLNRGWQETQYF. CDR3 nucleotide sequence: TGTGCTAGTGGTTTGAACAGGGGATGGCAAGAGACCCAGTACTTC. The V gene is TRBV12-5, the J gene TRBJ2-5; 7 bases match TRBD1. V shed 2 bases and J 2 bases; nucleotides not matched to a gene: 5. In germline, CDR1 is LGHNT, CDR2 FRNRAP. The CDR3 runs to 15 residues.